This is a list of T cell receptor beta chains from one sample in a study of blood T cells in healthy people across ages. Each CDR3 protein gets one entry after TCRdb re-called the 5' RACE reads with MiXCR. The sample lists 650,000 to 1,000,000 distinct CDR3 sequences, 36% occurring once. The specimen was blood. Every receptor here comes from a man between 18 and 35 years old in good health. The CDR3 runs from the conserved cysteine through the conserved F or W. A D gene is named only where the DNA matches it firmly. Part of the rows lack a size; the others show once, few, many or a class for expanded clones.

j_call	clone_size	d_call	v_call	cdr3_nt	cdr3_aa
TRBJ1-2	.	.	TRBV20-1	TGCAGTGCTAGAGATAGGGGAGGGGTCTATGGCTGCACCTTC	CSARDRGGVYGCTF
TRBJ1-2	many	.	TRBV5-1	TGCGCCAGCAGCTTGGTACCTCTCGTTGCATCCAGTGGCTACACCTTC	CASSLVPLVASSGYTF
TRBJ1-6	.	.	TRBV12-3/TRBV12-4	TGTGCCAGCAGGAATGGAGGGCATAGTTCACCCCTCCACTTT	CASRNGGHSSPLHF
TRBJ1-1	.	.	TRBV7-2	TGTGCCAGCAGCTTAGGTTCGGGACACCGGGCCCTACTCACTGAAGCTTTCTTT	CASSLGSGHRALLTEAFF
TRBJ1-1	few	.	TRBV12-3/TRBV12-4	TGTGCCAGCAGTTTAGGTAGGCAGTGTGAAGCTTTCTTT	CASSLGRQCEAFF
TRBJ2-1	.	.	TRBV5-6	TGTGCCAGCAGTTTCTTGGATATCCTCAATGAGCAGTTCTTC	CASSFLDILNEQFF
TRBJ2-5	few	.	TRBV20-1	TGCAGTGCTAGGGGCCCGCGGGGTAGTCGGCAAGAGACCCAGTACTTC	CSARGPRGSRQETQYF
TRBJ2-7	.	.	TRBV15	TGTGCCACCAGCAGAGGGGCTAAGGGGCCCGCCTACGAGCAGTACTTC	CATSRGAKGPAYEQYF
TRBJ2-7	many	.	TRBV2	TGTGCCAGCAGTGATGAGGCCCTCTACGAGCAGTACTTC	CASSDEALYEQYF
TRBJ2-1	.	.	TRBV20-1	TGCAGTGCCTTGGGGAGCGACTACAATGAGCAGTTCTTC	CSALGSDYNEQFF
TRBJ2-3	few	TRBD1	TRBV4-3	TGCGCCAGCAGCCCATATCCGGGACAGGGTACAGATACGCAGTATTTT	CASSPYPGQGTDTQYF
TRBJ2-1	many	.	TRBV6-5	TGTGCCAGCAGTTACTCCCGGGACATCCCCAATGAGCAGTTCTTC	CASSYSRDIPNEQFF
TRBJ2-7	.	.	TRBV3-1	TGTGCCAGCAGCCAGAAAATGACAGTGAGTCAACGAGCCTACGAGCAGTACTTC	CASSQKMTVSQRAYEQYF
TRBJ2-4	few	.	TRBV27	TGTGCCAGCAGTTTAGGGCAGGGGATAGCCAAAAACATTCAGTACTTC	CASSLGQGIAKNIQYF
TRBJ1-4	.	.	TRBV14	TGTGCCAGCAGCCAAGTTTCGACAACTAATGAAAAACTGTTTTTT	CASSQVSTTNEKLFF
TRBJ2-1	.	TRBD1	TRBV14	TGTGCCAGCAGCAAAGACAGGGTTCCCCCCCATGAGCAGTTCTTC	CASSKDRVPPHEQFF
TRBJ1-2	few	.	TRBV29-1	TGCAGCGTTGAAGATGCAGGGGTGAACTATGGCTACACCTTC	CSVEDAGVNYGYTF
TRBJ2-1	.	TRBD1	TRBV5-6	TGTGCCAGCACTTCCACGACAGGGGCCTACAATGAGCAGTTCTTC	CASTSTTGAYNEQFF
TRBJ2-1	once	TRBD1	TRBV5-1	TGCGCCAGCAGCTTGGCCTCGGACAGGATCAGGGGGCAGTTCTTC	CASSLASDRIRGQFF
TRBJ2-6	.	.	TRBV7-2	TGTGCCAGCAGCTTAGATTGGTCTGGGGCCAACGTCCTGACTTTC	CASSLDWSGANVLTF
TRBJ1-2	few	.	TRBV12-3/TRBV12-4	TGTGCCAGCACCTCAGGACGGGACAAGGCTGGCTACACCTTC	CASTSGRDKAGYTF
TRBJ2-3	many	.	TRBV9	TGTGCCAGCAGCCCCCAAGACGGAAGCACTAGCACAGATACGCAGTATTTT	CASSPQDGSTSTDTQYF
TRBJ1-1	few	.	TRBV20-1	TGCAGTGCCCCAGGGTCAGGTCCCGAAGCTTTCTTT	CSAPGSGPEAFF
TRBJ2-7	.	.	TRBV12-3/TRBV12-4	TGTGCCAGCAGTTTATTGGCAGGCTCAGGGTACGAGCAGTACTTC	CASSLLAGSGYEQYF
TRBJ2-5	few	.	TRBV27	TGTGCCAGCAGTTTAGGCAACCAACCCGAGACCCAGTACTTC	CASSLGNQPETQYF
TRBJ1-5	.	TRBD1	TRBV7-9	TGTGCCAGCAGCTTAGAGGGGGACAGGGATCCGAGCAATCAGCCCCAGCATTTT	CASSLEGDRDPSNQPQHF
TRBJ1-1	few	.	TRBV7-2	TGTGCCAGCAGCCCCGTGTCGGGCGACACTGAAGCTTTCTTT	CASSPVSGDTEAFF
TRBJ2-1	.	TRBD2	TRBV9	TGTGCGAGCAGCCTCCGACTAGCGGGGGTCTACAATGAGCAGTTCTTC	CASSLRLAGVYNEQFF
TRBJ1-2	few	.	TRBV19	TGTGCCAGTAGTTATTCGGTTAGGGACCATGGCTACACCTTC	CASSYSVRDHGYTF
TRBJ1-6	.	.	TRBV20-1	TGCAGTGTAACCCAGGGAGCTGATTCACCCCTCCACTTT	CSVTQGADSPLHF
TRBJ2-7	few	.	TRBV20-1	TGCAGTGCTAGTCGAGGTATGGGCCCTCGCGAGCAGTACTTC	CSASRGMGPREQYF
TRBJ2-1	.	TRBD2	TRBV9	TGTGCCAGCAGCGTGGGCGGGGGGGCTTACAATGAGCAGTTCTTC	CASSVGGGAYNEQFF
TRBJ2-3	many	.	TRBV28	TGTGCCAGACCGGGACATCGTAGCACAGATACGCAGTATTTT	CARPGHRSTDTQYF
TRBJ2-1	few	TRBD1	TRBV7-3	TGTGCCAGCAGCTTAGGACAGGGAGATTACAATGAGCAGTTCTTC	CASSLGQGDYNEQFF
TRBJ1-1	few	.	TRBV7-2	TGTGCCAGCAGCCCACAGGTTCAAGCTTTCTTT	CASSPQVQAFF
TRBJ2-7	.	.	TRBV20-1	TGCAGTGCGGAAGAATTTTACGAGCAGTACTTC	CSAEEFYEQYF
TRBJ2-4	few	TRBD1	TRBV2	TGTGCCAGCAGTGACGGGACAGGGGGACTATTCATTCAGTACTTC	CASSDGTGGLFIQYF
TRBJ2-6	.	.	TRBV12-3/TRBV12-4	TGTGCCAGCACCGCCGGCACTGGGGCCAACGTCCTGACTTTC	CASTAGTGANVLTF
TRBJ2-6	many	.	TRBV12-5	TGTGCTAGTGGTTTAGGGGGCTCTGGGGCCAACGTCCTGACTTTC	CASGLGGSGANVLTF
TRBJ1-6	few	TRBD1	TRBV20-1	TGCAGTGCTAGATTAACTCAGGGGGCCGGGGGTTCACCCCTCCACTTT	CSARLTQGAGGSPLHF
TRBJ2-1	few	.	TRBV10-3	TGTGCCATCAGTGAGGGGGGAGGAGGCGTCAGCAGGCTCAATGAGCAGTTCTTC	CAISEGGGGVSRLNEQFF
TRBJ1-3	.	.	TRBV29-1	TGCAGCGTTGAAGAAGTCGCAAGCTCTGGAAACACCATATATTTT	CSVEEVASSGNTIYF
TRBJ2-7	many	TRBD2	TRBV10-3	TGTGCCTCATCCTCCGGGACTAGCAACGAGCAGTACTTC	CASSSGTSNEQYF
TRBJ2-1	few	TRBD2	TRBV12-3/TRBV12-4	TGTGCCAGCAGTTCCGTAGCGGGGGAAGGCTACAATGAGCAGTTCTTC	CASSSVAGEGYNEQFF